This TCR beta chain was identified during a study of blood T cell repertoires in COVID-19 (dated by TCRdb to between 2020 and 2021). Regarding the complete study: The collaborator samples originated in the United States, Italy and Spain and spanned the acute and convalescent phases of COVID-19. Sample metadata almost always included a de-identified subject ID, COVID-19 status, age in years and sex. HLA class I and class II types, where available, came from metadata supplied by the sample provider rather than from assay-based typing. The repertoires were made available in a free public database intended to serve as a resource for research on the immune response to SARS-CoV-2. The prospective study material was composed of cDNA or gDNA derived from T cells, B-cell-depleted T cells, or PBMCs. The samples were drawn from two sources: the first 160 participants of the ongoing ImmuneRACE study, and about 1,300 subjects contributed by 6 global collaborators. Subjects who had been exposed to COVID-19, were actively infected with it, or had recovered from it provided the deeply sampled blood TCRbeta repertoires that made up the dataset.

One collaborating source in Seattle enrolled patients during active infection and followed them longitudinally through the course of disease. The collaborating institutions used their own protocols to collect whole blood in K2EDTA tubes. For TCRbeta analysis, collaborators shipped samples as frozen whole blood, isolated PBMCs, or DNA extracted from either of those sample types. On this clone: What antigen it recognizes has not been identified. Base qualities were left out, and no much larger clone turns up one base away.

The immunoSEQ Assay, a bias-controlled multiplex PCR, was used to amplify TCRbeta CDR3 regions from genomic DNA. In the source study's methods: The number of nucleated cells in each sample was estimated from the amplification of reference gene primers within the assay. To quantify the absolute abundance of each unique TCRbeta CDR3 rearrangement, sequence reads were collapsed and filtered. For each sample, productive Simpson clonality was calculated as the square root of Simpson's diversity index over productive rearrangements. In its TCRdb copy, this immuneACCESS table keeps in-frame sequences only and misses some clones. Where compared with another copy, unresolved V genes explain less than half of these, and the others have no known cause. D and trimming were read from the DNA, whereas the V and J calls and clone size are those reported in that table. The sample contains about 350,000 clones, roughly 86% of them found a single time. The top ten hold around 8.9% of the sample.

General conclusions and limits of the study: How much clinical and demographic metadata was included differed by source and by participant, and the metadata was provided uncurated.

Sequencing was carried out using peripheral blood. This sequence was found in a man aged 25 to 40 with COVID-19, enrolled during active disease.

DNA sequence: TGTGCCAGCAGTTTCTTTAGTGGACAGGGGGCAGGGGCCAACGTCCTGACTTTC. Translated, it reads CASSFFSGQGAGANVLTF. The sequence is built from TRBV28 and TRBJ2-6; 11 central bases correspond to TRBD1. From the cysteine up to the phenylalanine, the CDR3 has a length of 18 residues. Kept here is only the CDR3 DNA, which spans 54 bases and is read in frame from base 1. The junction shows trimming of 3 bases on V and 4 bases on J, and the gene matches do not reach 8 bases of it. CDR1 and CDR2, looked up from the germline V gene, are MDHEN and SYDVKM.